The clone carrying this T cell receptor beta chain has only a few counts. This specimen belongs to a study of blood T cells in healthy people across ages. The use of a sample-barcoded 5' primer and a J-beta primer mix characterized a second PCR of roughly 6 to 11 cycles. TCRdb re-derived calls from the 5' RACE reads in MiXCR, one entry per CDR3 protein. This sample has around 700,000 distinct CDR3 sequences, with around 25% found just once. The sample also formed part of further work on T cells of mothers and their children. That report notes: In this cohort, donors were three healthy Caucasian mothers plus their six children.

Sequences were obtained from blood. This clonotype originated in a boy aged 5-17 years in good health.

The CDR3 loop is CSIMDRDQETQYF. The CDR3 DNA reads as TGCAGCATAATGGACAGAGACCAAGAGACCCAGTACTTC. This chain joins TRBV20-1 and TRBJ2-5; weak D call: TRBD1 (6 bases). Germline V gene lookup returns CDR1 DFQATT and CDR2 SNEGSKA (reference sequence). The CDR3 loop spans 13 amino acids.